Each of the 13 T cell receptor beta chains below was sequenced from the same sample in a study of blood T cell repertoires in COVID-19 (dated by TCRdb to about 2020). The method behind the library was the immunoSEQ multiplex PCR assay. The table comes from immuneACCESS by way of TCRdb, which keeps in-frame sequences with V and J called. Part of the clones is missing from these tables; in studies checked, under half for an unresolved V gene and the rest for unknown reasons. The sample records a few hundred thousand clones, around 84% of which are singletons. 15% to 20% of the sample belongs to the ten largest clones. Sequencing input: peripheral blood. The receptors were gathered from an elderly woman with active or convalescent COVID-19.

The sample holds one count of this clone. This sequence joins TRBV11-3 and TRBJ1-4, with 9 bases matching TRBD1. Losses at the gene ends were 5 bases for V and 10 bases for J; bases not matched to a gene: 11. CDR1 and CDR2 from the germline V gene are SGHNT and YENEEA. The CDR3 sequence is 15 residues long. The CDR3 sequence is CASSPDRGSSGKLFF. In DNA form, the CDR3 reads TGTGCCAGCAGCCCCGACAGGGGGTCTTCTGGAAAACTGTTTTTT.

The chain recombines TRBV5-1 with TRBJ2-2, with D possibly matching TRBD2 (5 bases). V was cut by 4 bases and J by 7 bases, with 14 bases left in between. Germline values: CDR1 SGHRS, CDR2 YFSETQ. CDR3 length: 14 amino acids. The CDR3 DNA follows: TGCGCCAGCAGCGAAGGCAATGGGAGCGGGGAGCTGTTTTTT. The encoded protein is CASSEGNGSGELFF.

This clone was detected a few times. CDR3 nucleotides: TGTGCCAGCAGTTTTATTGATTGGGCGCATCTCAATCAGCCCCAGCATTTT. This translates into CASSFIDWAHLNQPQHF. The gene calls are TRBV28 and TRBJ1-5; D uncertain. V was shortened by 3 bases and J by 3 bases, with 18 bases between the two germline ends. Germline values: CDR1 MDHEN, CDR2 SYDVKM. The CDR3 is made up of 17 amino acids.

This rearrangement joins TRBV4-1 to TRBJ2-5; TRBD1 matches at 9 bases. CDR1 is MGHRA, CDR2 YSYEKL, per germline. J was trimmed by 5 bases and V by 3 bases; bases with no gene match: 7. The CDR3 runs 15 residues. In DNA, the CDR3 is TGCGCCAGCAGCCATCCCGGACAGGGGCCCGAGACCCAGTACTTC. Its protein product is CASSHPGQGPETQYF.

J is TRBJ2-5 and V is TRBV5-4, with TRBD1 matching 9 bases. The trim removed 4 bases at V and 5 bases at J, leaving 3 bases unmatched. Germline assignment: CDR1 SGHNT and CDR2 YYREEE (reference sequence). The CDR3 is 13 amino acids. CDR3 in amino acids: CASSPGQGETQYF. CDR3 coding DNA: TGTGCCAGCAGCCCGGGACAGGGTGAGACCCAGTACTTC.

V is TRBV27 and J is TRBJ2-7, with 11 bases matching TRBD1. Unmatched junction bases numbered 4, after V lost 5 bases and J lost 4 bases. Germline CDR1 reads MNHEY; CDR2 reads SMNVEV (reference sequence). This CDR3 contains 14 residues. The chain's CDR3 is CASSPGQGGYEQYF. In DNA form, the CDR3 reads TGTGCCAGCAGTCCGGGACAGGGGGGGTACGAGCAGTACTTC.

V usage is TRBV25-1 and J usage is TRBJ1-1, with D perhaps matching TRBD1 (6 bases). The V end was cut by 6 bases, the J end by 5 bases, with 16 bases between. Germline V CDR1 and CDR2: MGHDK, SYGVNS. This CDR3 comprises 14 residues. The CDR3 bases are TGTGCCAGCAGCCTGGGACACCCAAGGACTGAAGCTTTCTTT. Its translation: CASSLGHPRTEAFF. Together with reference TRBV25-1 and TRBJ1-1, the CDR3 gives the full variable domain: EADIYQTPRYLVIGTGKKITLECSQTMGHDKMYWYQQDPGMELHLIHYSYGVNSTEKGDLSSESTVSRIRTEHFPLTLESARPSHTSQYLCASSLGHPRTEAFFGQGTRLTVV.

This clone was counted a few times. The chain's CDR3 is CASSSPGEGLEQYF. The CDR3, as DNA: TGTGCCAGCAGTTCGCCCGGGGAGGGCCTCGAGCAGTACTTC. This chain links TRBV28 with TRBJ2-7; TRBD2 matches at 7 bases. The length of the CDR3 is 14 residues. The V and J ends lost 4 bases and 6 bases, in that order; junction bases with no gene match: 9. CDR1 is MDHEN and CDR2 is SYDVKM in the germline V gene. Together with reference TRBV28 and TRBJ2-7, the CDR3 gives the full variable domain: DVKVTQSSRYLVKRTGEKVFLECVQDMDHENMFWYRQDPGLGLRLIYFSYDVKMKEKGDIPEGYSVSREKKERFSLILESASTNQTSMYLCASSSPGEGLEQYFGPGTRLTVT.

The rearrangement links TRBV5-6 to TRBJ1-1, with D possibly matching TRBD1 (5 bases). The ends were cut back, 2 bases at V and 0 bases at J, with 8 bases in the middle. This CDR3 region has 14 residues. Germline V gene lookup returns CDR1 SGHDT and CDR2 YYEEEE. CDR3: CASSFQGLNTEAFF. In nucleotides, the CDR3 is TGTGCCAGCAGCTTTCAGGGATTGAACACTGAAGCTTTCTTT. Using reference TRBV5-6 and TRBJ1-1 for the parts outside the CDR3, the full variable domain is DAGVTQSPTHLIKTRGQQVTLRCSPKSGHDTVSWYQQALGQGPQFIFQYYEEEERQRGNFPDRFSGHQFPNYSSELNVNALLLGDSALYLCASSFQGLNTEAFFGQGTRLTVV.

The sample holds a few counts of this clone. V gene TRBV4-1 combines with J gene TRBJ2-3, with TRBD2 matching 12 bases. From germline, CDR1 is MGHRA and CDR2 YSYEKL. The CDR3 runs 17 residues. V shed 0 bases and J 0 bases; nucleotides not matched to a gene: 1. CDR3 coding DNA: TGCGCCAGCAGCCAAGAGGGGACTAGCGGGAGCACAGATACGCAGTATTTT. Residues: CASSQEGTSGSTDTQYF.

CDR3 loop: CASRSSGGDYEQYF. The CDR3 nucleotides read TGTGCCAGCAGATCTAGCGGGGGGGATTACGAGCAGTACTTC. The genes are TRBV11-2 and TRBJ2-7; 12 bases are shared with TRBD2. Germline values: CDR1 SGHAT, CDR2 FQNNGV. Unmatched junction bases numbered 4, after V lost 6 bases and J lost 4 bases. The CDR3 length is 14 residues.

V usage is TRBV4-2 and J usage is TRBJ1-2; D is uncertain. Trimming took off 0 bases at V and 4 bases at J, with 12 bases between the two ends. Germline V CDR1 and CDR2: LGHNA, YNFKEQ. This CDR3 has 15 amino acids. CDR3: CASSQEGGTVYGYTF. CDR3 nucleotide sequence: TGTGCCAGCAGCCAAGAAGGAGGTACGGTCTATGGCTACACCTTC.

The chain uses TRBV7-9 and TRBJ2-2; 10 bases agree with TRBD1. This CDR3 is built from 16 residues. The V segment lost 5 bases and the J segment 7 bases; nucleotides outside the gene matches: 10. CDR1 and CDR2 (germline): SEHNR, FQNEAQ (reference sequence). This chain's CDR3 is CASSNDRGPISGELFF. CDR3 bases: TGTGCCAGCAGCAACGACAGGGGGCCTATTAGCGGGGAGCTGTTTTTT.